The 9 T cell receptor beta chains in this list originate from one sample, sequenced in a study of graft-versus-host responses after intestinal transplantation. Assay: immunoSEQ multiplex PCR; the TCRdb copy retains only in-frame clones and omits some. This table has 20,000 or so clones, approximately 80% appearing once. Source: PBMCs, taken 14 days after transplant. The receptors derive from a human patient who received an intestinal transplant, so some T cells may come from the graft donor.

The chain uses TRBV20-1 and TRBJ2-1, with D unclear. The V gene lost 5 bases and the J gene lost 3 bases, with 5 bases spanning the gap. This CDR3 has 11 residues. Germline CDR1 DFQATT, CDR2 SNEGSKA (reference sequence). This chain's CDR3 is CSALVYNEQFF. CDR3 nucleotide sequence: TGCAGTGCTCTAGTCTACAATGAGCAGTTCTTC.

This chain connects TRBV7-9 to TRBJ2-1, with 11 bases matching TRBD2. The germline gives CDR1 SEHNR, CDR2 FQNEAQ (reference sequence). This CDR3 has 17 amino acids. Trimming took 5 bases from V and 5 from J; bases not matched to a gene: 11. CDR3 amino acids: CASSPYLGLAGNNEQFF. CDR3 sequence (DNA): TGTGCCAGCAGCCCGTATTTAGGACTAGCGGGCAACAATGAGCAGTTCTTC.

Remarks on this clone: Additional DNA sequences in this sample encode the identical CDR3. V is TRBV6-1 and J is TRBJ2-5, with 10 bases fitting TRBD2. Germline V gene sequence: CDR1 MNHNS, CDR2 SASEGT. V lost 1 base to trimming and J lost 3 bases; unmatched junction nucleotides: 11. The CDR3 sequence is 18 residues long. CDR3 region: CASSEGFGASGGEETQYF. The CDR3, as DNA: TGTGCCAGCAGTGAAGGTTTCGGGGCGAGCGGGGGGGAAGAGACCCAGTACTTC.

The chain recombines TRBV7-9 with TRBJ1-1, with D perhaps matching TRBD1 (6 bases). The germline V and J ends were trimmed by 5 bases and 5 bases, with 15 bases remaining between them. The CDR3 covers 14 residues. Germline assignment: CDR1 SEHNR and CDR2 FQNEAQ (reference sequence). The CDR3, as DNA: TGTGCCAGCAGCCCGCGGGGGCGAAGGACTGAAGCTTTCTTT. Amino acid sequence: CASSPRGRRTEAFF.

V usage is TRBV5-6 and J usage is TRBJ2-3; maybe TRBD2 (5 bases). V lost 1 base to trimming and J lost 6 bases, with 9 bases between them. The CDR3 runs 13 residues. Germline V CDR1 and CDR2: SGHDT, YYEEEE. Here the CDR3 reads CASSLRRGDTQYF. The CDR3 region has the DNA TGTGCCAGCAGCTTGCGTCGAGGGGATACGCAGTATTTT.

The rearrangement uses TRBV5-6 and TRBJ2-1, with TRBD2 matching 7 bases. CDR1 is SGHDT and CDR2 is YYEEEE in the germline V gene. V shed 0 bases and J 0 bases; nucleotides not matched to a gene: 0. The CDR3 is 15 residues long. The CDR3 loop is CASSLGGSSYNEQFF. The CDR3 DNA sequence: TGTGCCAGCAGCTTGGGCGGGAGCTCCTACAATGAGCAGTTCTTC.

This chain uses TRBV29-1 with TRBJ2-3; perhaps TRBD2 as D (6 bases). CDR1 and CDR2 from the germline V gene are SQVTM and ANQGSEA. There are 15 residues in the CDR3. The V end lost 3 bases, the J end lost 0 bases, and 13 bases lay between the germline ends. The CDR3 loop reads CSVDGSISSTDTQYF. In DNA form, the CDR3 reads TGCAGCGTTGACGGGAGTATCTCTAGCACAGATACGCAGTATTTT.

The V call is TRBV2, the J call TRBJ1-2; D gene uncertain. CDR1 is SNHLY and CDR2 is FYNNEI in the germline V gene. The CDR3 length is 13 residues. V was clipped by 5 bases and J by 6 bases, with 13 bases between them. CDR3 protein: CASSPSWENGYTF. CDR3 coding DNA: TGTGCCAGCAGTCCCAGTTGGGAGAATGGCTACACCTTC.

CDR3 DNA: TGTGCCAGCAGTGAAGCGGGAAATAGCAATCAGCCCCAGCATTTT. It yields the protein CASSEAGNSNQPQHF. The chain is built from TRBV6-1 and TRBJ1-5; D gene unclear. The germline gives CDR1 MNHNS, CDR2 SASEGT. The CDR3 loop spans 15 amino acids. Deletions cut 0 bases from V and 0 bases from J, with 6 bases between.